These T cell receptor beta chains were read from a single sample in a study of cytomegalovirus exposure and HLA in healthy donors. Generated by immunoSEQ multiplex PCR, the TCRdb table keeps only in-frame clones and is missing some. The table records roughly 220,000 clones, around 86% of them present only once. Sequenced: PBMCs. The receptors shown here come from a woman in her thirties or forties in good health and CMV-seronegative. Each CDR3 is given with its conserved first and last residue. The D gene is left open where the match is weak. Part of the rows lack a size; the others show once, few, many or a class for expanded clones.

j_gene: TRBJ2-1; d_gene: TRBD2; v_gene: TRBV7-2; abundance: NA; CDR3aa: CASSLDTSGRGNEQFF; CDR3nt: TGTGCCAGCAGCTTAGACACTAGCGGGAGGGGTAATGAGCAGTTCTTC
j_gene: TRBJ1-5; d_gene: NA; v_gene: TRBV4-1; abundance: NA; CDR3aa: CASSQAREEPQHF; CDR3nt: TGCGCCAGCAGCCAAGCCCGGGAGGAGCCCCAGCATTTT
j_gene: TRBJ1-2; d_gene: TRBD1; v_gene: TRBV29-1; abundance: NA; CDR3aa: CSVAGTGPVIGYTF; CDR3nt: TGCAGCGTGGCCGGGACAGGGCCTGTCATCGGCTACACCTTC
j_gene: TRBJ2-2; d_gene: NA; v_gene: TRBV4-1; abundance: NA; CDR3aa: CASSPPVLGELFF; CDR3nt: TGCGCCAGCAGCCCCCCGGTGCTTGGGGAGCTGTTTTTT
j_gene: TRBJ1-4; d_gene: NA; v_gene: TRBV28; abundance: NA; CDR3aa: CASSLSGIATNEKLFF; CDR3nt: TGTGCCAGCAGTTTATCGGGGATCGCAACTAATGAAAAACTGTTTTTT
j_gene: TRBJ1-2; d_gene: NA; v_gene: TRBV19; abundance: NA; CDR3aa: CASRYGGYGYTF; CDR3nt: TGTGCCAGTAGGTACGGGGGCTATGGCTACACCTTC
j_gene: TRBJ2-7; d_gene: TRBD2; v_gene: TRBV7-2; abundance: NA; CDR3aa: CASSLVSSGSSYEQYF; CDR3nt: TGTGCCAGCAGCTTGGTCTCTAGCGGGAGCTCCTACGAGCAGTACTTC
j_gene: TRBJ2-6; d_gene: NA; v_gene: TRBV19; abundance: NA; CDR3aa: CASRVRNSGANVLTF; CDR3nt: TGTGCCAGTAGGGTGCGGAACTCTGGGGCCAACGTCCTGACTTTC
j_gene: TRBJ2-3; d_gene: NA; v_gene: TRBV5-1; abundance: NA; CDR3aa: CASSSSGTPGADTQYF; CDR3nt: TGCGCCAGCAGCTCCTCCGGGACACCAGGTGCAGATACGCAGTATTTT
j_gene: TRBJ2-7; d_gene: TRBD2; v_gene: TRBV19; abundance: NA; CDR3aa: CASSIGGRSYEQYF; CDR3nt: TGTGCCAGTAGTATAGGCGGGAGGTCCTACGAGCAGTACTTC
j_gene: TRBJ2-7; d_gene: TRBD2; v_gene: TRBV27; abundance: once; CDR3aa: CASSNGLAGVYEQYF; CDR3nt: TGTGCCAGCAGTAACGGACTAGCGGGAGTCTACGAGCAGTACTTC
j_gene: TRBJ1-1; d_gene: NA; v_gene: TRBV11-2; abundance: NA; CDR3aa: CASSNPGVRAFF; CDR3nt: TGTGCCAGCAGCAACCCGGGGGTCCGAGCTTTCTTT
j_gene: TRBJ1-1; d_gene: TRBD1; v_gene: TRBV5-1; abundance: NA; CDR3aa: CASSLGQGLSGTEAFF; CDR3nt: TGCGCCAGCAGCCTGGGACAGGGCCTAAGCGGGACTGAAGCTTTCTTT
j_gene: TRBJ2-1; d_gene: TRBD1; v_gene: TRBV11-3; abundance: NA; CDR3aa: CASSSQGQSSYNEQFF; CDR3nt: TGTGCCAGCAGCTCTCAGGGACAGAGCTCCTACAATGAGCAGTTCTTC
j_gene: TRBJ2-7; d_gene: TRBD2; v_gene: TRBV7-9; abundance: NA; CDR3aa: CASSSFLAGGPYEQYF; CDR3nt: TGTGCCAGCAGCTCCTTTCTAGCGGGAGGCCCCTACGAGCAGTACTTC
j_gene: TRBJ2-2; d_gene: TRBD2; v_gene: TRBV7-2; abundance: NA; CDR3aa: CASSPSGRVNTGELFF; CDR3nt: TGTGCCAGCAGCCCTAGCGGGAGGGTGAACACCGGGGAGCTGTTTTTT
j_gene: TRBJ2-2; d_gene: TRBD1; v_gene: TRBV2; abundance: NA; CDR3aa: CASSQIGQGSGELFF; CDR3nt: TGTGCCAGCAGTCAAATAGGACAGGGGTCCGGGGAGCTGTTTTTT
j_gene: TRBJ2-7; d_gene: NA; v_gene: TRBV7-9; abundance: NA; CDR3aa: CASRPTGPTYEQYF; CDR3nt: TGTGCCAGCAGACCAACAGGACCGACCTACGAGCAGTACTTC
j_gene: TRBJ2-3; d_gene: NA; v_gene: TRBV27; abundance: NA; CDR3aa: CASSFLGTQYF; CDR3nt: TGTGCCAGCAGTTTCCTCGGTACGCAGTATTTT
j_gene: TRBJ2-1; d_gene: TRBD2; v_gene: TRBV19; abundance: NA; CDR3aa: CATTQRTSGGGEQFF; CDR3nt: TGTGCCACGACCCAAAGGACTAGCGGGGGGGGTGAGCAGTTCTTC
j_gene: TRBJ2-1; d_gene: TRBD2; v_gene: TRBV19; abundance: NA; CDR3aa: CASTPLAGFSYNEQFF; CDR3nt: TGTGCCAGTACTCCACTAGCGGGGTTCTCCTACAATGAGCAGTTCTTC
j_gene: TRBJ2-1; d_gene: NA; v_gene: TRBV6-5; abundance: NA; CDR3aa: CASSQLAGDLEQFF; CDR3nt: TGTGCCAGCAGTCAACTAGCAGGAGATCTTGAGCAGTTCTTC
j_gene: TRBJ2-3; d_gene: TRBD2; v_gene: TRBV29-1; abundance: NA; CDR3aa: CSVEGTSGTTDTQYF; CDR3nt: TGCAGCGTTGAAGGGACTAGCGGGACCACAGATACGCAGTATTTT
j_gene: TRBJ1-1; d_gene: TRBD1; v_gene: TRBV18; abundance: few; CDR3aa: CASSPQTDPDRGKAFF; CDR3nt: TGTGCCAGCTCACCCCAAACCGACCCGGACAGGGGAAAAGCTTTCTTT
j_gene: TRBJ1-3; d_gene: NA; v_gene: TRBV6-1; abundance: NA; CDR3aa: CASSEQGAGNTIYF; CDR3nt: TGTGCCAGCAGTGAACAGGGTGCTGGAAACACCATATATTTT
j_gene: TRBJ1-5; d_gene: TRBD1; v_gene: TRBV18; abundance: NA; CDR3aa: CASSAQGAGYSNQPQHF; CDR3nt: TGTGCCAGCTCAGCCCAGGGGGCTGGTTATAGCAATCAGCCCCAGCATTTT
j_gene: TRBJ2-1; d_gene: TRBD2; v_gene: TRBV11-2; abundance: NA; CDR3aa: CASSLDGGGGGDEQFF; CDR3nt: TGTGCCAGCAGCTTAGATGGGGGGGGAGGAGGCGATGAGCAGTTCTTC
j_gene: TRBJ2-5; d_gene: TRBD2; v_gene: TRBV27; abundance: NA; CDR3aa: CASSLSSPGLEQETQYF; CDR3nt: TGTGCCAGCAGTTTATCCTCCCCGGGACTAGAACAAGAGACCCAGTACTTC
j_gene: TRBJ2-2; d_gene: TRBD2; v_gene: TRBV4-2; abundance: NA; CDR3aa: CASSQVSSGKSTGELFF; CDR3nt: TGTGCCAGCAGCCAAGTTTCTAGCGGGAAATCCACCGGGGAGCTGTTTTTT
j_gene: TRBJ2-7; d_gene: TRBD2; v_gene: TRBV19; abundance: NA; CDR3aa: CASSVRLAGGPGYEQYF; CDR3nt: TGTGCCAGTAGTGTAAGACTAGCGGGAGGGCCGGGGTACGAGCAGTACTTC
j_gene: TRBJ1-5; d_gene: NA; v_gene: TRBV2; abundance: few; CDR3aa: CASGAENNQPQHF; CDR3nt: TGTGCCAGCGGGGCCGAAAATAATCAGCCCCAGCATTTT
j_gene: TRBJ1-3; d_gene: TRBD1; v_gene: TRBV6-6; abundance: NA; CDR3aa: CASSPQGARSGNTIYF; CDR3nt: TGTGCCAGCAGTCCACAGGGGGCGAGGTCCGGAAACACCATATATTTT
j_gene: TRBJ1-1; d_gene: NA; v_gene: TRBV19; abundance: NA; CDR3aa: CASSGMNTEAFF; CDR3nt: TGTGCCAGCTCGGGAATGAACACTGAAGCTTTCTTT
j_gene: TRBJ2-4; d_gene: TRBD1; v_gene: TRBV7-6; abundance: NA; CDR3aa: CASSLERGQDQYF; CDR3nt: TGTGCCAGCAGCTTAGAAAGGGGACAGGATCAGTACTTC
j_gene: TRBJ2-3; d_gene: TRBD1; v_gene: TRBV2; abundance: NA; CDR3aa: CASSLRQGATWDGDTQYF; CDR3nt: TGTGCCAGCAGCCTCAGACAGGGGGCGACGTGGGACGGAGATACGCAGTATTTT
j_gene: TRBJ1-5; d_gene: NA; v_gene: TRBV6-5; abundance: NA; CDR3aa: CASSLRDTNQPQHF; CDR3nt: TGTGCCAGCAGCCTAAGGGACACCAATCAGCCCCAGCATTTT
j_gene: TRBJ2-5; d_gene: TRBD2; v_gene: TRBV6-5; abundance: NA; CDR3aa: CASSRTSGSLETQYF; CDR3nt: TGTGCCAGCAGTAGGACTAGCGGGAGTCTGGAGACCCAGTACTTC
j_gene: TRBJ2-3; d_gene: TRBD2; v_gene: TRBV15; abundance: NA; CDR3aa: CATSPPLAGQVADTQYF; CDR3nt: TGTGCCACCAGTCCCCCTTTAGCGGGTCAGGTGGCAGATACGCAGTATTTT